One and the same sample provided the 30 T cell receptor beta chains below, sequenced in a study of memory CD4+ T cells and cytomegalovirus serostatus. Single viable CD3+CD4+CD8-CD45RO+ cells were sorted as the memory CD4+ T cells. Using immunoSEQ multiplex PCR, the repertoire was profiled, and TCRdb retains in-frame clones only, with some absent. The sample yields 85,000 to 100,000 clones, 75% to 90% seen once. The sample consisted of memory CD4+ T cells from blood. These receptors all come from an adult in good health and CMV-seropositive.

This clone was seen a handful of times. The chain links TRBV6-1 to TRBJ1-4; the D is unclear. With 6 bases removed from V and 4 bases from J, the gap between germline ends came to 15 bases. This CDR3 is built from 15 residues. Germline V CDR1 and CDR2: MNHNS, SASEGT. The CDR3 region is CASRRTWASNEKLFF. As DNA, the CDR3 is TGTGCCAGCAGGCGGACGTGGGCTAGTAATGAAAAACTGTTTTTT.

This CDR3 is CASSYSDGTGELFF. In DNA form, the CDR3 reads TGTGCCAGCAGTTACTCCGACGGCACCGGGGAGCTGTTTTTT. This chain joins TRBV6-6 and TRBJ2-2, with unresolved D. Germline values: CDR1 MNHNY, CDR2 SVGAGI (reference sequence). Between the trimmed V and J ends, which lost 0 bases and 4 bases, there was a span of 6 bases. The CDR3 loop spans 14 amino acids.

V is TRBV29-1 and J is TRBJ2-6; 7 bases fit TRBD1. The CDR3 totals 13 residues. Losses at the gene ends were 6 bases for V and 4 bases for J; bases not matched to a gene: 3. The germline gives CDR1 SQVTM, CDR2 ANQGSEA. The CDR3 protein is CSVQGVGANVLTF. The CDR3 bases are TGCAGCGTCCAGGGGGTCGGGGCCAACGTCCTGACTTTC.

The J gene is TRBJ2-2, the V gene TRBV2; D gene ambiguous. The germline V gene encodes CDR1 SNHLY and CDR2 FYNNEI. The V end lost 2 bases, the J end lost 1 base, and 5 bases lay between the germline ends. CDR3 length equals 14 residues. CDR3 protein: CASSEMLNTGELFF. For the CDR3, the DNA is TGTGCCAGCAGTGAAATGCTGAACACCGGGGAGCTGTTTTTT. The full variable domain, its missing parts supplied by reference TRBV2 and TRBJ2-2, is EPEVTQTPSHQVTQMGQEVILRCVPISNHLYFYWYRQILGQKVEFLVSFYNNEISEKSEIFDDQFSVERPDGSNFTLKIRSTKLEDSAMYFCASSEMLNTGELFFGEGSRLTVL.

This chain uses TRBV4-3 with TRBJ2-6; 7 positions match TRBD1. The CDR3 covers 18 residues. Germline loops: CDR1 LGHNA, CDR2 YSLEER. The V segment lost 1 base and the J segment 1 base; nucleotides outside the gene matches: 7. In nucleotides, the CDR3 is TGCGCCAGCAGCCAAGGAACAGGGGTTACGTCTGGGGCCAACGTCCTGACTTTC. Its protein is CASSQGTGVTSGANVLTF.

This chain connects TRBV7-3 to TRBJ2-1; unclear D gene. The CDR3 has 15 residues. Germline assignment: CDR1 SGHTA and CDR2 FQGTGA. The V and J ends lost 5 bases and 4 bases respectively, with 15 bases between them. CDR3 nucleotide sequence: TGTGCCAGCAGCCCCACCCATGGGGAATACAATGAGCAGTTCTTC. Translation: CASSPTHGEYNEQFF. Filled out from reference TRBV7-3 and TRBJ2-1, the complete variable domain reads GAGVSQTPSNKVTEKGKYVELRCDPISGHTALYWYRQSLGQGPEFLIYFQGTGAADDSGLPNDRFFAVRPEGSVSTLKIQRTERGDSAVYLCASSPTHGEYNEQFFGPGTRLTVL.

V and J are TRBV7-2 and TRBJ2-6; TRBD1 matches 9 bases. Trimming removed 2 bases from V and 3 bases from J; junction bases left unmatched: 8. Germline V gene sequence: CDR1 SGHTA, CDR2 FQGNSA. The CDR3 has 18 amino acids. CDR3 DNA sequence: TGTGCCAGCAGCTTATTCGGGACAGGGCAGTATGGGGCCAACGTCCTGACTTTC. This encodes CASSLFGTGQYGANVLTF. Using reference TRBV7-2 and TRBJ2-6 for the parts outside the CDR3, the full variable domain is GAGVSQSPSNKVTEKGKDVELRCDPISGHTALYWYRQSLGQGLEFLIYFQGNSAPDKSGLPSDRFSAERTGGSVSTLTIQRTQQEDSAVYLCASSLFGTGQYGANVLTFGAGSRLTVL.

V is TRBV7-9 and J is TRBJ2-3; the match to TRBD2 covers 8 bases. Trimming cost V 3 bases and J 0 bases; bases outside gene matches: 8. Looked up from germline, CDR1 is SEHNR and CDR2 is FQNEAQ (reference sequence). The CDR3 length is 17 residues. Here the CDR3 DNA reads TGTGCCAGCAGCTTGGGGGCCTCTAGCGGGAGCACAGATACGCAGTATTTT. Translated: CASSLGASSGSTDTQYF.

The gene calls are TRBV2 and TRBJ1-5; tentatively, D is TRBD1 (6 bases). V was cut by 5 bases and J by 6 bases, with 23 bases left in between. The CDR3 has 17 residues. CDR1 SNHLY and CDR2 FYNNEI come from the germline V gene. CDR3 nucleotide sequence: TGTGCCAGCAGTAGGCGTACAGGGCTAGTAGTTAGTCAGCCCCAGCATTTT. It yields the protein CASSRRTGLVVSQPQHF.

This clone has a single count. The chain is built from TRBV5-1 and TRBJ1-1; TRBD1 might be the D (5 bases). CDR1 SGHRS and CDR2 YFSETQ come from the germline V gene. V dropped 3 bases and J dropped 1 base, with 16 bases sitting between them. The CDR3 contains 16 residues. CDR3 nucleotide sequence: TGCGCCAGCAGCTACCAGTCAGGGAGCACGAACACTGAAGCTTTCTTT. Its protein product is CASSYQSGSTNTEAFF. Based on the CDR3 plus reference TRBV5-1 and TRBJ1-1, the full variable domain is KAGVTQTPRYLIKTRGQQVTLSCSPISGHRSVSWYQQTPGQGLQFLFEYFSETQRNKGNFPGRFSGRQFSNSRSEMNVSTLELGDSALYLCASSYQSGSTNTEAFFGQGTRLTVV.

V usage is TRBV7-2 and J usage is TRBJ1-3, with D uncertain. Between the trimmed V and J ends, which lost 2 bases and 4 bases, there was a span of 12 bases. The germline V gene encodes CDR1 SGHTA and CDR2 FQGNSA. This CDR3 is built from 15 residues. CDR3 sequence (DNA): TGTGCCAGCAGCTTACGTCGGGAGGGCGGAAACACCATATATTTT. It codes for CASSLRREGGNTIYF.

The chain recombines TRBV2 with TRBJ2-3; unclear D gene. Germline loops: CDR1 SNHLY, CDR2 FYNNEI. The V end was cut by 8 bases, the J end by 2 bases, with 11 bases between. The CDR3 covers 13 residues. The CDR3 sequence is CASWLDDTDTQYF. CDR3 nucleotide sequence: TGTGCCAGCTGGCTGGACGACACAGATACGCAGTATTTT.

The chain links TRBV19 to TRBJ2-2; weak D call: TRBD1 (6 bases). The CDR3 sequence is 15 residues long. The ends were cut back, 3 bases at V and 3 bases at J, with 11 bases in the middle. Germline V lookup: CDR1 LNHDA, CDR2 SQIVND (reference sequence). The CDR3 reads CASSIMGADTGELFF. The CDR3 region has the DNA TGTGCCAGTAGTATTATGGGGGCGGACACCGGGGAGCTGTTTTTT.

V gene TRBV5-1 combines with J gene TRBJ1-2; TRBD1 matches at 8 bases. This CDR3 contains 13 residues. V was pared by 8 bases and J by 4 bases, with 7 bases of the junction left unmatched. Per germline, CDR1 SGHRS and CDR2 YFSETQ. CDR3 in amino acids: CASQGAQGYGYTF. Here the CDR3 DNA reads TGCGCCAGTCAGGGGGCGCAGGGCTATGGCTACACCTTC.

This chain joins TRBV21-1 and TRBJ2-7; the DNA was not used to check the table's D call, TRBD1. TRBV21-1 is designated a pseudogene. The CDR3 sequence is 14 residues long. CDR3: CASSKVNQSYEQYF. The CDR3 DNA reads TGTGCCAGCAGCAAAGTCAACCAGTCCTACGAGCAGTACTTC.

This chain joins TRBV29-1 and TRBJ1-1; 10 bases agree with TRBD1. The V gene's germline CDR1 is SQVTM and CDR2 ANQGSEA. The CDR3 extends over 14 amino acids. Trimming took 6 bases from V and 0 from J; bases not matched to a gene: 4. For the CDR3, the DNA is TGCAGCGTAAGGACAGGGGGAATGAACACTGAAGCTTTCTTT. It encodes CSVRTGGMNTEAFF.

V gene TRBV18 combines with J gene TRBJ2-7; 8 bases agree with TRBD1. This CDR3 has 14 residues. Per the germline V gene, CDR1 is KGHSH and CDR2 is LQKENI. V was pared by 3 bases and J by 7 bases, with 8 bases of the junction left unmatched. The CDR3 DNA reads TGTGCCAGCTCACCGGGGACAGGCCTAGGGGAGCAGTACTTC. Translation gives CASSPGTGLGEQYF.

The rearrangement links TRBV4-2 to TRBJ2-3, with 9 nucleotides matching TRBD2. From germline, CDR1 is LGHNA and CDR2 YNFKEQ. V lost 1 base, J lost 3 bases, and 5 bases stayed unmatched. This CDR3 has 16 amino acids. The CDR3 DNA sequence: TGTGCCAGCAGCCAAGCGGCGGGAGGGCCGACAGATACGCAGTATTTT. Amino acid sequence: CASSQAAGGPTDTQYF.

V and J are TRBV27 and TRBJ2-2; D may be TRBD1 or TRBD2 (5 bases each). This CDR3 comprises 17 residues. Looked up from germline, CDR1 is MNHEY and CDR2 is SMNVEV (reference sequence). The V end was cut by 7 bases, the J end by 1 base, with 19 bases between. CDR3 DNA sequence: TGTGCCAGCAACCCCGGTCCGGGACGGGAGAACACCGGGGAGCTGTTTTTT. Its translation: CASNPGPGRENTGELFF.

The rearrangement links TRBV2 to TRBJ1-1, with 8 bases matching TRBD1. V trimming: 5 bases; J trimming: 1 base; junction bases outside the gene matches: 3. This CDR3 contains 14 residues. The V gene's germline CDR1 is SNHLY and CDR2 FYNNEI. CDR3 DNA: TGTGCCAGCAGTAGGACAGGGACGAACACTGAAGCTTTCTTT. Its translation is CASSRTGTNTEAFF.

The chain uses TRBV7-9 and TRBJ1-3; 8 bases are shared with TRBD1. Germline V gene data show CDR1 as SEHNR and CDR2 as FQNEAQ (reference sequence). This CDR3 has 14 residues. V lost 4 bases to trimming and J lost 3 bases; unmatched junction nucleotides: 2. This chain's CDR3 is CASSYRGVGNTIYF. The CDR3, as DNA: TGTGCCAGCAGCTACAGGGGGGTTGGAAACACCATATATTTT.

The chain is built from TRBV6-5 and TRBJ1-1; D is ambiguous. This CDR3 spans 13 amino acids. The V and J ends lost 5 bases and 0 bases respectively, with 7 bases between them. CDR1 and CDR2 from the germline V gene are MNHEY and SVGAGI. The CDR3 nucleotides are TGTGCCAGCAGTAACCAAATGAACACTGAAGCTTTCTTT. Protein: CASSNQMNTEAFF.

The genes are TRBV18 and TRBJ1-2, with D perhaps TRBD1 (6 bases). In germline, CDR1 is KGHSH, CDR2 LQKENI. The ends were cut back, 3 bases at V and 7 bases at J, with 18 bases in the middle. The CDR3 has 15 residues. CDR3 amino acids: CASSPGTGSLGGYTF. CDR3 DNA sequence: TGTGCCAGCTCACCTGGAACAGGGTCCCTAGGTGGCTACACCTTC.

The chain recombines TRBV6-5 with TRBJ1-1; D not resolved. CDR3 length: 13 amino acids. From germline, CDR1 is MNHEY and CDR2 SVGAGI. Trimming pared 7 bases from V and 5 bases from J, leaving 14 bases between. The chain's CDR3 is CASTTTLGTEAFF. The CDR3 nucleotides are TGTGCCAGCACCACCACCCTGGGGACTGAAGCTTTCTTT.

The chain links TRBV9 to TRBJ2-1, with a possible D match to TRBD1 (5 bases). V dropped 0 bases and J dropped 0 bases, with 10 bases sitting between them. This CDR3 spans 16 amino acids. Germline assignment: CDR1 SGDLS and CDR2 YYNGEE. The CDR3 sequence is CASSVEPGLSYNEQFF. As DNA, the CDR3 is TGTGCCAGCAGCGTAGAACCAGGGCTCTCCTACAATGAGCAGTTCTTC.

This clone was seen only a few times. This chain links TRBV7-9 with TRBJ1-1; D gene ambiguous. Germline V gene sequence: CDR1 SEHNR, CDR2 FQNEAQ (reference sequence). V shed 1 base and J shed 8 bases, with 5 bases lying between them. CDR3 length equals 11 residues. The CDR3 bases are TGTGCCAGCAGCTTAGACAACGAAGCTTTCTTT. It specifies CASSLDNEAFF.

This clone was found a few times. The J gene is TRBJ1-1, the V gene TRBV7-9; weak D call: TRBD1 (5 bases). Trimming removed 1 base at V and 3 bases at J, with 15 bases between. From germline, CDR1 is SEHNR and CDR2 FQNEAQ (reference sequence). This CDR3 has 16 residues. The CDR3 DNA is TGTGCCAGCAGCTTAGGTTCGGCAGGGACCTACACTGAAGCTTTCTTT. It is translated as CASSLGSAGTYTEAFF.

The chain links TRBV11-3 to TRBJ2-1, with 7 bases matching TRBD2. Germline CDR1 SGHNT, CDR2 YENEEA. The CDR3 has 14 amino acids. With V trimmed by 0 bases and J by 7 bases, 3 bases remained unmatched. In DNA form, the CDR3 reads TGTGCCAGCAGCTTAGAGACTAGCACGAATGAGCAGTTCTTC. Translating it yields CASSLETSTNEQFF. The complete variable domain, with remaining parts taken from reference TRBV11-3 and TRBJ2-1, reads EAGVVQSPRYKIIEKKQPVAFWCNPISGHNTLYWYLQNLGQGPELLIRYENEEAVDDSQLPKDRFSAERLKGVDSTLKIQPAELGDSAVYLCASSLETSTNEQFFGPGTRLTVL.

The chain carries TRBV7-9 and TRBJ2-5; TRBD1 agrees at 7 bases. The ends lost 5 bases at V and 4 bases at J; junction bases unmatched: 10. Germline V gene data show CDR1 as SEHNR and CDR2 as FQNEAQ (reference sequence). There are 15 residues in the CDR3. The CDR3 region has the DNA TGTGCCAGCAGCAGGGATGACAGGGTGGGAGAGACCCAGTACTTC. It encodes CASSRDDRVGETQYF.

CDR3 DNA sequence: TGTGCCAGTATCGAACAGGGGGCGCGTAATCAGCCCCAGCATTTT. It specifies CASIEQGARNQPQHF. The chain employs TRBV19 and TRBJ1-5; 9 bases line up with TRBD1. CDR3 size: 15 residues. Unmatched junction bases numbered 8, after V lost 7 bases and J lost 4 bases. CDR1 is LNHDA, CDR2 SQIVND, per germline (reference sequence).